The next 11 T cell receptor beta chains were all read from a single sample in a study of T-cell reconstitution after alpha-beta-depleted transplantation in children. Using unique molecular identifiers, the investigators prepared the TCRbeta library. TCRdb passed the PCR reads through MiXCR, listing each CDR3 protein once. Altogether 300,000 to 400,000 distinct CDR3 sequences are present, roughly 16% being singletons, with the ten largest covering around 41%. The material was PBMCs, mostly from graft donor cells, obtained 360 days after TCRalphabeta/CD19-depleted stem cell transplant. The receptor set was obtained from a male patient between 2 and 10 years old who had a stem cell transplant for acute lymphoblastic leukemia, so the T cells may come from the graft donor.

The chain carries TRBV28 and TRBJ2-7, with D possibly matching TRBD2 (5 bases). Germline CDR1 and CDR2: MDHEN and SYDVKM. The CDR3 sequence is 15 residues long. Trimming left V 8 bases short and J 0 bases short, with 17 bases between. This chain's CDR3 is CASQLLSGLSYEQYF. In DNA, the CDR3 is TGTGCCAGCCAACTCCTCAGCGGCCTCTCCTACGAGCAGTACTTC.

With regard to this clonotype: A junction end diverges from the germline sequence, so it may reflect a read error. The chain is built from TRBV7-2 and TRBJ2-1; 11 nucleotides match TRBD1. This CDR3 has 14 amino acids. CDR1 is SGHTA and CDR2 is FQGNSA in the germline V gene. CDR3 in DNA: TGTGCCAGCAGCTTAGAGGGGTCCGGGACAGGGGGTTCCTTC. Residues: CASSLEGSGTGGSF.

This clonotype was found a few times. The chain joins TRBV13 to TRBJ2-5, with D possibly TRBD2 on 6 matching bases. The germline V and J ends were trimmed by 6 bases and 5 bases, with 19 bases remaining between them. Germline values: CDR1 PRHDT, CDR2 FYEKMQ (reference sequence). CDR3 length: 15 amino acids. The CDR3 DNA sequence: TGTGCCAGCAGTGGGGCTAGCGAATATATCGAGACCCAGTACTTC. This codes for CASSGASEYIETQYF.

This clonotype was found a few times. CDR3 in amino acids: CASSGGLSSTDTQYF. CDR3 DNA sequence: TGCGCCAGCAGCGGGGGGCTATCTAGCACAGATACGCAGTATTTT. The chain recombines TRBV5-1 with TRBJ2-3; the D gene could be TRBD1 or TRBD2 (6 bases each). Trimming took off 4 bases at V and 0 bases at J, with 12 bases between the two ends. This CDR3 contains 15 residues. Germline V CDR1 and CDR2: SGHRS, YFSETQ.

In its sample, this clonotype was seen many times. The chain uses TRBV12-3 or TRBV12-4 and TRBJ2-1; 7 bases line up with TRBD2. The length of the CDR3 is 13 residues. V lost 6 bases and J lost 10; bases outside the gene matches: 9. The CDR3: CASSYGTTGEQFF. The CDR3 DNA is TGTGCCAGCAGCTACGGGACTACCGGCGAGCAGTTCTTC.

This clonotype was seen many times. For the CDR3, the DNA is TGTGCCAGCAGTTACTACCCCATTAGCGGGAGTGCAGATACGCAGTATTTT. Translating it yields CASSYYPISGSADTQYF. This chain connects TRBV6-5 to TRBJ2-3, with 9 bases identical to TRBD2. This CDR3 is 17 amino acids long. Losses at the gene ends were 1 base for V and 4 bases for J; bases not matched to a gene: 9. Germline CDR1 MNHEY, CDR2 SVGAGI.

This clonotype occurred many times. This chain joins TRBV28 and TRBJ2-1; 11 positions agree with TRBD2. V dropped 6 bases and J dropped 2; count of bases not matched to a gene: 6. CDR1 is MDHEN and CDR2 is SYDVKM in the germline V gene. CDR3 size: 16 residues. CDR3 coding DNA: TGTGCCAGCAGCCCAGTTAGCGGGAGGGCCTACAATGAGCAGTTCTTC. This sequence encodes CASSPVSGRAYNEQFF.

The rearrangement links TRBV7-9 to TRBJ1-2, with D hard to call. V was shortened by 1 base and J by 2 bases, with 8 bases between the two germline ends. CDR1 and CDR2 from the germline V gene are SEHNR and FQNEAQ (reference sequence). The CDR3 has 14 amino acids. CDR3 amino acids: CASSLVPPNYGYTF. DNA for the CDR3: TGTGCCAGCAGCTTAGTCCCACCAAACTATGGCTACACCTTC. The whole variable domain, remainder taken from reference TRBV7-9 and TRBJ1-2, is DTGVSQNPRHKITKRGQNVTFRCDPISEHNRLYWYRQTLGQGPEFLTYFQNEAQLEKSRLLSDRFSAERPKGSFSTLEIQRTEQGDSAMYLCASSLVPPNYGYTFGSGTRLTVV.

V and J are TRBV5-1 and TRBJ2-7; 7 nucleotides match TRBD2. The germline V gene has CDR1 SGHRS and CDR2 YFSETQ. The J segment lost 1 base and the V segment lost 1 base, leaving 5 bases of the junction unmatched. There are 15 residues in the CDR3. The CDR3 region is CASSLNVGRSYEQYF. Written as DNA, the CDR3 is TGCGCCAGCAGCTTGAATGTCGGGAGGTCCTACGAGCAGTACTTC.

V is TRBV20-1 and J is TRBJ2-7; 8 nucleotides align to TRBD2. With V trimmed by 3 bases and J by 3 bases, 7 bases remained unmatched. Germline V gene data show CDR1 as DFQATT and CDR2 as SNEGSKA (reference sequence). CDR3 size: 14 residues. CDR3 DNA: TGCAGTGCTAGCCTAGGCGGGAGGAGCTACGAGCAGTACTTC. Amino acid sequence: CSASLGGRSYEQYF.

This clonotype occurred a few times. The V and J genes are TRBV7-9 and TRBJ2-1; D unresolved. The CDR3 contains 15 residues. Trimming shortened V by 1 base and J by 5 bases, and 12 bases separated the two germline ends. Germline assignment: CDR1 SEHNR and CDR2 FQNEAQ (reference sequence). The CDR3 loop is CASSLGVLYHNEQFF. In DNA, the CDR3 is TGTGCCAGCAGCTTAGGAGTCTTGTATCACAATGAGCAGTTCTTC.